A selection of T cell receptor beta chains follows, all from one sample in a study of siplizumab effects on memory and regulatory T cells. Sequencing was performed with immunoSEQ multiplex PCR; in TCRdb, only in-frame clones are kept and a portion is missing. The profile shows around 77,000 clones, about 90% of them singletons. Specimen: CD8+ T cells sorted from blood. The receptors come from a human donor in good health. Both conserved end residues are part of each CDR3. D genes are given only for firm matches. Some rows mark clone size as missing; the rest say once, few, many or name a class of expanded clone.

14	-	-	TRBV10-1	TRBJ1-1	TGCGCCAGCAGACCTACCCAGGGGAACACTGAAGCTTTCTTT	CASRPTQGNTEAFF
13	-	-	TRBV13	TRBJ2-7	TGTGCCAGCAGCGCGGCTGGGACCTACGAGCAGTACTTC	CASSAAGTYEQYF
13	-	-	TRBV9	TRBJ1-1	TGTGCCAGCAGCGTAGAAGGCCACTCTGAAGCTTTCTTT	CASSVEGHSEAFF
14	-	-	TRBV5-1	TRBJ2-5	TGCGCCAGCAGCTTACCGCCCGGCCAAGAGACCCAGTACTTC	CASSLPPGQETQYF
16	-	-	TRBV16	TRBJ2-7	TGTGCCAGCAGCCAATCCGGGCAGGGGACCTACTACGAGCAGTACTTC	CASSQSGQGTYYEQYF
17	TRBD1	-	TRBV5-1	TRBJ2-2	TGCGCCAGCAGCTCATTTCCGGGACAGGGAGACACCGGGGAGCTGTTTTTT	CASSSFPGQGDTGELFF
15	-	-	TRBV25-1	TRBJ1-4	TGTGCCAGCAGTGATATCGGTTCCCTAGATGAAAAACTGTTTTTT	CASSDIGSLDEKLFF
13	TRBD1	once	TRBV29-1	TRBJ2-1	TGCAGCGTGGTAGGACAGGGGGTTAATGAGCAGTTCTTC	CSVVGQGVNEQFF
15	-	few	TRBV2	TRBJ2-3	TGTGCCAGCAGTGAGGGGACTGCCTCCACAGATACGCAGTATTTT	CASSEGTASTDTQYF
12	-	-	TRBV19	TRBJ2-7	TGTGCCAGTAGCCCGGACAGTTACGAGCAGTACTTC	CASSPDSYEQYF
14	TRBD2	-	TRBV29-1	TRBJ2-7	TGCAGCGTTGGGGCGGGAGGGGGGTCCTACGAGCAGTACTTC	CSVGAGGGSYEQYF
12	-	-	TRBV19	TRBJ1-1	TGTGCCAGTAGTATTGGGTTCTCTGAAGCTTTCTTT	CASSIGFSEAFF
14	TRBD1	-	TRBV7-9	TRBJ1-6	TGTGCCAGCAGCCCGGACAGGGTCGGTTCACCCCTCCACTTT	CASSPDRVGSPLHF
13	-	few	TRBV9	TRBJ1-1	TGTGCCAGCAGCGGGATAATGAACACTGAAGCTTTCTTT	CASSGIMNTEAFF
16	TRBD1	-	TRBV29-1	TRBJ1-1	TGCAGCGTTGAACTAGGGGTATATGGGACAGGGGGAGAAGCTTTCTTT	CSVELGVYGTGGEAFF
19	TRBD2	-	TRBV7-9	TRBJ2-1	TGTGCCAGCAGCCCGACAATGGACACGGGACTAGCGGGAGGGCATGAGCAGTTCTTC	CASSPTMDTGLAGGHEQFF
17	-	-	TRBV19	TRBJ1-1	TGTGCCAGTAGTTTATTCCAGATGGGGGGCATGAACACTGAAGCTTTCTTT	CASSLFQMGGMNTEAFF
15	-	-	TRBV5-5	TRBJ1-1	TGTGCCAGCACTTACACACAGGGACGTGGCACTGAAGCTTTCTTT	CASTYTQGRGTEAFF
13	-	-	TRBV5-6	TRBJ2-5	TGTGCCAGCAGCTTGACCAACGAAGAGACCCAGTACTTC	CASSLTNEETQYF
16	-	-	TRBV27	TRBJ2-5	TGTGCCAGCAGTTTATGGGCCGGTCAGACAAAAGAGACCCAGTACTTC	CASSLWAGQTKETQYF
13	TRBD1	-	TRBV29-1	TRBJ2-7	TGCAGCGTCCTGGGACAGGGACTCTACGAGCAGTACTTC	CSVLGQGLYEQYF
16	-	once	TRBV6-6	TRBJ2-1	TGTGCCAGCAGTCAATTCAGCGGACCCTCCTACAATGAGCAGTTCTTC	CASSQFSGPSYNEQFF
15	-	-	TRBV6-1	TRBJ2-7	TGTGCCAGCAGTGAACTCGAAGGAGAACTACGGGAGCAGTACTTC	CASSELEGELREQYF
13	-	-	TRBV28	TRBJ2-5	TGTGCCAGCAGTTTATACGTGGGGGAGACCCAGTACTTC	CASSLYVGETQYF
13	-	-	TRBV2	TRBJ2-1	TGTGCCAGCAGTGAAGAGGGGGGGCATGAGCAGTTCTTC	CASSEEGGHEQFF
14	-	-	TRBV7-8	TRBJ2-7	TGTGCCAGCAGCTTAGTCGGGGTTGGGTACGAGCAGTACTTC	CASSLVGVGYEQYF